The 2 T cell receptor beta chains reported below all come from one sample, sequenced in a study of regulatory T cells in long-lasting Graves disease. TCR beta libraries were built with iRepertoire HTBI primers and Arm-PCR of CDR3 regions. MiXCR, run by TCRdb on the multiplex PCR reads, gives a single entry per CDR3 protein. Seen here are roughly 430,000 distinct CDR3 sequences, roughly 15% observed once, and the top ten hold roughly a tenth. Noted time point: newly diagnosed GD, antithyroid drugs for less than 3 months. There was RNA extracted from PBMCs, and the TCR library was made from it. This sample also appeared in a second study, on T cells in Graves' hyperthyroidism and ophthalmopathy.

The sequencing here drew on peripheral blood mononuclear cells (PBMCs), taken at new diagnosis, from a patient treated with antithyroid drugs. The receptors were gathered from a woman aged 25 to 39 with Graves disease.

This clonotype was recorded many times. The V and J genes are TRBV7-2 and TRBJ1-1, with D hard to call. Trimming took off 0 bases at V and 3 bases at J, with 5 bases between the two ends. The germline V gene encodes CDR1 SGHTA and CDR2 FQGNSA. The CDR3 sequence is 13 residues long. The CDR3 sequence: CASSLAEDTEAFF. CDR3 nucleotides: TGTGCCAGCAGCTTAGCTGAGGACACTGAAGCTTTCTTT.

This clonotype was observed a few times. This chain connects TRBV29-1 to TRBJ1-2; 8 bases agree with TRBD1. CDR3 length: 18 amino acids. V trimming: 3 bases; J trimming: 1 base; junction bases outside the gene matches: 16. Germline V lookup: CDR1 SQVTM, CDR2 ANQGSEA. CDR3 in DNA: TGCAGCGTTGACCTCTCCTCAGGGGGCACTACCTATAACTATGGCTACACCTTC. As protein: CSVDLSSGGTTYNYGYTF.